What follows are 22 T cell receptor beta chains derived from one specimen sequenced in a study of a mutant IDH1 vaccine in newly diagnosed glioma. Repertoires were generated with immunoSEQ multiplex PCR, while TCRdb's copy carries only in-frame clones and drops some. The table has approximately 28,000 clones, less than 85% seen once. The antigens for these receptors are not known. Specified time point: week 35, safety follow-up. Each vaccine dose was 300 ug of mutant IDH1 20-mer peptide, with topical imiquimod. Specimen: PBMCs, collected from a glioma patient whose treatment included an IDH1 peptide vaccine. These receptors all stem from a man aged 25-40 years with glioma.

The rearrangement uses TRBV19 and TRBJ1-5, with D hard to call. V lost 2 bases to trimming and J lost 4 bases, with 9 bases between them. Germline V gene sequence: CDR1 LNHDA, CDR2 SQIVND (reference sequence). CDR3 size: 14 residues. The CDR3 is CASSISHGNQPQHF. As DNA, the CDR3 is TGTGCCAGTAGTATATCTCACGGGAATCAGCCCCAGCATTTT. The full variable domain, in which reference TRBV19 and TRBJ1-5 provide the parts outside the CDR3, is DGGITQSPKYLFRKEGQNVTLSCEQNLNHDAMYWYRQDPGQGLRLIYYSQIVNDFQKGDIAEGYSVSREKKESFPLTVTSAQKNPTAFYLCASSISHGNQPQHFGDGTRLSIL.

The rearrangement joins TRBV5-1 to TRBJ1-1; TRBD1 is a possible D gene (6 bases). From germline, CDR1 is SGHRS and CDR2 YFSETQ. V dropped 5 bases and J dropped 3 bases, with 11 bases sitting between them. The CDR3 extends over 13 amino acids. CDR3 residues: CASRPGTHTEAFF. The DNA of the CDR3 is TGCGCCAGCAGACCCGGGACACACACTGAAGCTTTCTTT.

This clone has just one count. The chain couples TRBV5-1 to TRBJ2-3, with 12 positions matching TRBD2. The V gene end was trimmed by 3 bases and the J gene end by 3 bases; junction bases not matched to a gene: 2. Germline lookup yields CDR1 SGHRS and CDR2 YFSETQ. This CDR3 has 15 residues. CDR3 loop: CASSSTSGRTDTQYF. Written as DNA, the CDR3 is TGCGCCAGCAGCTCGACTAGCGGGAGAACAGATACGCAGTATTTT. The full variable domain, rest sourced from reference TRBV5-1 and TRBJ2-3, is KAGVTQTPRYLIKTRGQQVTLSCSPISGHRSVSWYQQTPGQGLQFLFEYFSETQRNKGNFPGRFSGRQFSNSRSEMNVSTLELGDSALYLCASSSTSGRTDTQYFGPGTRLTVL.

In this sample, this clone turned up a few times. The J gene is TRBJ2-7, the V gene TRBV7-2; tentative D call: TRBD2 (5 bases). The germline V gene has CDR1 SGHTA and CDR2 FQGNSA. CDR3 length equals 14 residues. With 2 bases removed from V and 2 bases from J, the gap between germline ends came to 10 bases. CDR3 amino acids: CASSLSRGAYEQYF. DNA for the CDR3: TGTGCCAGCAGCTTATCCCGGGGAGCCTACGAGCAGTACTTC.

This chain joins TRBV27 and TRBJ1-4; the match to TRBD1 covers 8 bases. V lost 6 bases and J lost 8; bases outside the gene matches: 14. CDR3 length: 16 amino acids. Germline CDR1 and CDR2: MNHEY and SMNVEV (reference sequence). The CDR3 spells CASSPGGLYDGEKLFF. CDR3 nucleotides: TGTGCCAGCAGCCCAGGGGGCCTCTACGACGGGGAAAAACTGTTTTTT.

V and J are TRBV11-2 and TRBJ2-1; no definite D call. The CDR3 length is 14 residues. Trimming cost V 2 bases and J 4 bases, with 9 bases left between them. Germline assignment: CDR1 SGHAT and CDR2 FQNNGV. The CDR3 here is CASSLYEKYNEQFF. CDR3 bases: TGTGCCAGCAGCTTATACGAGAAGTACAATGAGCAGTTCTTC. Combining the CDR3 with reference TRBV11-2 and TRBJ2-1 gives the whole variable domain EAGVAQSPRYKIIEKRQSVAFWCNPISGHATLYWYQQILGQGPKLLIQFQNNGVVDDSQLPKDRFSAERLKGVDSTLKIQPAKLEDSAVYLCASSLYEKYNEQFFGPGTRLTVL.

This chain links TRBV4-1 with TRBJ2-7; D is perhaps TRBD1 (6 bases). Germline values: CDR1 MGHRA, CDR2 YSYEKL. CDR3 size: 15 residues. V was pared by 2 bases and J by 2 bases, with 13 bases between. This CDR3 reads CASSQRSGATYEQYF. CDR3 DNA sequence: TGCGCCAGCAGCCAAAGGTCAGGGGCGACCTACGAGCAGTACTTC.

This chain joins TRBV5-1 and TRBJ2-7, with TRBD2 identical over 8 bases. V shed 4 bases, J shed 1 base, and the junction held 4 bases outside the gene matches. CDR1 is SGHRS and CDR2 is YFSETQ in the germline V gene. The CDR3 totals 14 residues. In DNA form, the CDR3 reads TGCGCCAGCAGCCACGGGACTAGTTCCTACGAGCAGTACTTC. It specifies CASSHGTSSYEQYF.

The CDR3 bases are TGTGCCAGCAGCGGGTACAGGGGGGGGGAAGAGACCCAGTACTTC. Amino acid sequence: CASSGYRGGEETQYF. The chain uses TRBV7-9 and TRBJ2-5, with D possibly matching TRBD1 (8 bases). V shed 5 bases and J shed 3 bases, with 16 bases lying between them. The length of the CDR3 is 15 residues. Germline lookup yields CDR1 SEHNR and CDR2 FQNEAQ (reference sequence). The full variable domain, with the rest looked up from reference TRBV7-9 and TRBJ2-5, is DTGVSQNPRHKITKRGQNVTFRCDPISEHNRLYWYRQTLGQGPEFLTYFQNEAQLEKSRLLSDRFSAERPKGSFSTLEIQRTEQGDSAMYLCASSGYRGGEETQYFGPGTRLLVL.

The chain is built from TRBV19 and TRBJ2-5; a weak D match, TRBD1 (6 bases). Germline-derived CDR1 and CDR2 are LNHDA and SQIVND (reference sequence). The length of the CDR3 is 15 residues. V dropped 2 bases and J dropped 5 bases, with 15 bases sitting between them. CDR3 sequence: CASSITATRGETQYF. CDR3 nucleotide sequence: TGTGCCAGTAGTATAACGGCGACAAGGGGGGAGACCCAGTACTTC.

V usage is TRBV5-6 and J usage is TRBJ1-3; TRBD1 might be the D (5 bases). The germline V and J ends were trimmed by 0 bases and 0 bases, with 13 bases remaining between them. This CDR3 comprises 17 residues. Per germline, CDR1 SGHDT and CDR2 YYEEEE. The CDR3 loop is CASSLAGTANSGNTIYF. CDR3 DNA sequence: TGTGCCAGCAGCTTGGCCGGGACGGCTAACTCTGGAAACACCATATATTTT.

In this sample, this clone turned up once. The V and J genes are TRBV30 and TRBJ1-6, with D hard to call. With 1 base removed from V and 3 bases from J, the gap between germline ends came to 4 bases. CDR1 is GTSNPN and CDR2 is SVGIG in the germline V gene (reference sequence). The CDR3 sequence is 13 residues long. As DNA, the CDR3 is TGTGCCTGGAGTGCCCTCTATAATTCACCCCTCCACTTT. This codes for CAWSALYNSPLHF.

V usage is TRBV6-6 and J usage is TRBJ2-2; no clear D gene. V was clipped by 4 bases and J by 1 base, with 10 bases between them. The CDR3 sequence is 15 residues long. Germline loops: CDR1 MNHNY, CDR2 SVGAGI (reference sequence). CDR3 DNA: TGTGCCAGCAGTTGGGGTCTAGGGAACACCGGGGAGCTGTTTTTT. This encodes CASSWGLGNTGELFF.

The CDR3 reads CASRPTSVSYEQYF. In nucleotides, the CDR3 is TGTGCCAGCAGACCAACTAGCGTCTCCTACGAGCAGTACTTC. J is TRBJ2-7 and V is TRBV6-1; TRBD2 matches at 7 bases. In germline, CDR1 is MNHNS, CDR2 SASEGT. V gave up 6 bases and J gave up 0 bases; unmatched junction bases: 5. This CDR3 spans 14 amino acids.

The rearrangement links TRBV5-6 to TRBJ1-2, with D maybe TRBD1 (5 bases). This CDR3 comprises 15 residues. Trimming took 6 bases from V and 4 from J, leaving 19 bases between them. Germline lookup yields CDR1 SGHDT and CDR2 YYEEEE. The CDR3 sequence is CASILYGGGLYGYTF. The CDR3 bases are TGTGCCAGCATCTTATATGGTGGGGGTCTCTATGGCTACACCTTC.

The chain recombines TRBV2 with TRBJ2-7; D is perhaps TRBD1 (6 bases). Trimming took 4 bases from V and 12 from J, leaving 16 bases between them. There are 12 residues in the CDR3. The germline CDR1 and CDR2 sequences are SNHLY and FYNNEI. CDR3 amino acids: CASSADRSQRYF. CDR3 coding DNA: TGTGCCAGCAGTGCCGACAGGAGCCAACGGTACTTC. Complete variable domain (other parts from reference TRBV2 and TRBJ2-7): EPEVTQTPSHQVTQMGQEVILRCVPISNHLYFYWYRQILGQKVEFLVSFYNNEISEKSEIFDDQFSVERPDGSNFTLKIRSTKLEDSAMYFCASSADRSQRYFGPGTRLTVT.

The CDR3 spells CASSLDRVIEAFF. As DNA, the CDR3 is TGTGCCAGCAGCCTGGACAGGGTGATTGAAGCTTTCTTT. The chain uses TRBV7-2 and TRBJ1-1; 8 bases are a match to TRBD1. V was pared by 5 bases and J by 7 bases, with 6 bases of the junction left unmatched. Germline CDR1 reads SGHTA; CDR2 reads FQGNSA. The CDR3 runs 13 residues.

The V and J genes are TRBV14 and TRBJ1-2; TRBD1 matches at 8 bases. After removal of 2 bases from V and 0 bases from J, the junction contained 5 bases not matched to a gene. This CDR3 spans 16 amino acids. Germline CDR1 and CDR2: SGHDN and FVKESK. DNA for the CDR3: TGTGCCAGCAGCCAAAACAGGGGGGCATCTAACTATGGCTACACCTTC. Translating gives CASSQNRGASNYGYTF.

The V call is TRBV19, the J call TRBJ2-2; 7 bases are a match to TRBD1. Germline V gene lookup returns CDR1 LNHDA and CDR2 SQIVND (reference sequence). This CDR3 spans 13 amino acids. V was clipped by 6 bases and J by 4 bases; unmatched bases: 2. The CDR3 DNA reads TGTGCCAGTAGCAGGGGGTTCACCGGGGAGCTGTTTTTT. Its protein is CASSRGFTGELFF.

The chain joins TRBV7-8 to TRBJ2-7; 7 positions match TRBD1. J was trimmed by 6 bases and V by 3 bases; bases with no gene match: 2. The CDR3 runs 12 residues. CDR1 and CDR2 from the germline V gene are SGHVS and FQNEAQ. The CDR3 region has the DNA TGTGCCAGCAGCTTGGGGACAGCCGAGCAGTACTTC. Translated, it gives CASSLGTAEQYF.

The chain uses TRBV7-3 and TRBJ2-6; TRBD1 is a possible D gene (6 bases). V was cut by 4 bases and J by 4 bases, with 17 bases left in between. Germline V CDR1 and CDR2: SGHTA, FQGTGA. The CDR3 extends over 17 amino acids. The CDR3 coding sequence is TGTGCCAGCAGCTCGACAGGCTCCGGCGAGGGGGCCAACGTCCTGACTTTC. Its translation: CASSSTGSGEGANVLTF.

This clone was recorded a few times. The J gene is TRBJ2-7, the V gene TRBV6-1; a weak D match, TRBD1 (5 bases). The germline V gene encodes CDR1 MNHNS and CDR2 SASEGT. The V end was cut by 6 bases, the J end by 1 base, with 7 bases between. The CDR3 covers 12 residues. The CDR3 sequence is CASRTGSYEQYF. CDR3 nucleotides: TGTGCCAGCAGAACAGGTTCCTACGAGCAGTACTTC.